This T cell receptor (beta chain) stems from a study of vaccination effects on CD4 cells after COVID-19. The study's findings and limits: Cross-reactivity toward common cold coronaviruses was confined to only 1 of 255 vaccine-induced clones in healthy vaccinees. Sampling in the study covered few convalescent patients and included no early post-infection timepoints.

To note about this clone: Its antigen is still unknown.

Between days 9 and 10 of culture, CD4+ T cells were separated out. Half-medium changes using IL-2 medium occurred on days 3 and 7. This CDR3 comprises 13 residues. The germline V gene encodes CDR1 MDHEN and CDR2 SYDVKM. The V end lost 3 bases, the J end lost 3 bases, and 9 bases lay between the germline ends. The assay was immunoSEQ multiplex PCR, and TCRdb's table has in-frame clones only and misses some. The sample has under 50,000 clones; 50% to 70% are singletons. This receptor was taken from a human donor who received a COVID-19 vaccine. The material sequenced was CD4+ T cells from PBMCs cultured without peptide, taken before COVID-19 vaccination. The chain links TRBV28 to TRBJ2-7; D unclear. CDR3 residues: CASSFPTGYEQYF. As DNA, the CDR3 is TGTGCCAGCAGTTTCCCTACGGGCTACGAGCAGTACTTC.